Shown below are 15 T cell receptor beta chains from a single sample sequenced in a study of blood T cell repertoires in COVID-19. TCRdb's table, derived via immunoSEQ multiplex PCR, lists solely in-frame clones and lacks some. The data contain 100,000 to 150,000 clones, about 70% of them singletons. Sequenced input: peripheral blood. Every receptor here comes from an elderly man with COVID-19, enrolled during active disease.

The chain combines TRBV19 with TRBJ2-7; tentatively, D is TRBD2 (6 bases). Trimming shortened V by 2 bases and J by 3 bases, and 20 bases separated the two germline ends. The germline V gene encodes CDR1 LNHDA and CDR2 SQIVND (reference sequence). The CDR3 is 17 residues long. The CDR3 is CASSISGGVGSGYEQYF. CDR3 nucleotides: TGTGCCAGTAGTATAAGTGGAGGTGTGGGTAGCGGCTACGAGCAGTACTTC.

This clone was found once. This same CDR3 is encoded by further DNA sequences in the sample. The V and J genes are TRBV7-9 and TRBJ2-2, with 12 bases identical to TRBD2. The CDR3 is 18 amino acids. J gave up 10 bases and V 3 bases, and 15 bases lay outside the gene matches. Germline CDR1 reads SEHNR; CDR2 reads FQNEAQ (reference sequence). CDR3: CASSLPFRLAGERVELFF. The CDR3 DNA reads as TGTGCCAGCAGCTTGCCCTTCAGACTAGCGGGAGAAAGAGTGGAGCTGTTTTTT.

V gene TRBV28 combines with J gene TRBJ2-7; 9 bases map to TRBD1. Germline V gene lookup returns CDR1 MDHEN and CDR2 SYDVKM. The CDR3 runs 14 residues. The V segment lost 5 bases and the J segment 3 bases; nucleotides outside the gene matches: 5. DNA of the CDR3: TGTGCCAGCAGTCCCGTGGGACAGGGCTACGAGCAGTACTTC. Amino acid sequence: CASSPVGQGYEQYF.

The chain is built from TRBV6-5 and TRBJ2-7, with TRBD1 matching 11 bases. J gave up 1 base and V 6 bases, and 5 bases lay outside the gene matches. This CDR3 is 15 amino acids long. Per germline, CDR1 MNHEY and CDR2 SVGAGI. The CDR3, as DNA: TGTGCCAGCAGCTGGACAGGGGGCATATCCTACGAGCAGTACTTC. This sequence encodes CASSWTGGISYEQYF.

This clone was observed a few times. The gene calls are TRBV10-3 and TRBJ1-4, with TRBD1 as a possible D gene (5 bases). Between the trimmed V and J ends, which lost 0 bases and 7 bases, there was a span of 9 bases. This CDR3 region has 14 residues. Germline V gives CDR1 ENHRY, CDR2 SYGVKD. CDR3 sequence: CAISESIRVEKLFF. The CDR3 DNA follows: TGTGCCATCAGTGAGTCGATCAGGGTTGAAAAACTGTTTTTT.

J is TRBJ2-3 and V is TRBV11-2, with a tentative D call TRBD2 (6 bases). The V gene lost 0 bases and the J gene lost 1 base, with 11 bases spanning the gap. The CDR3 is 16 amino acids. The germline V gene has CDR1 SGHAT and CDR2 FQNNGV. The CDR3: CASSLEPGVGTDTQYF. The CDR3 bases are TGTGCCAGCAGCTTAGAGCCGGGAGTGGGCACAGATACGCAGTATTTT.

J is TRBJ1-5 and V is TRBV7-9; D perhaps matches TRBD1 (5 bases). Germline lookup yields CDR1 SEHNR and CDR2 FQNEAQ (reference sequence). CDR3 length: 12 residues. Between the trimmed V and J ends, which lost 5 bases and 5 bases, there was a span of 7 bases. The CDR3 sequence: CASSRGDQPQHF. CDR3 sequence (DNA): TGTGCCAGCAGCCGGGGGGATCAGCCCCAGCATTTT.

This sequence joins TRBV9 and TRBJ2-1, with D unresolved. V lost 0 bases and J lost 12, with 13 bases in between. There are 13 residues in the CDR3. Germline values: CDR1 SGDLS, CDR2 YYNGEE. The CDR3 sequence is CASSVDGQFRQFF. The CDR3 bases are TGTGCCAGCAGCGTAGATGGGCAGTTTAGGCAGTTCTTC. Full variable domain (missing parts from reference TRBV9 and TRBJ2-1): DSGVTQTPKHLITATGQRVTLRCSPRSGDLSVYWYQQSLDQGLQFLIQYYNGEERAKGNILERFSAQQFPDLHSELNLSSLELGDSALYFCASSVDGQFRQFFGPGTRLTVL.

The chain is built from TRBV19 and TRBJ1-5; D unresolved. CDR3 size: 17 residues. CDR1 is LNHDA and CDR2 is SQIVND in the germline V gene (reference sequence). The ends were cut back, 6 bases at V and 3 bases at J, with 21 bases in the middle. DNA for the CDR3: TGTGCCAGTAGCGCGCCGGGAGCCCCCCAACTCAATCAGCCCCAGCATTTT. Translation: CASSAPGAPQLNQPQHF.

The chain employs TRBV13 and TRBJ2-3, with D tentatively TRBD2 (6 bases). The V gene's germline CDR1 is PRHDT and CDR2 FYEKMQ (reference sequence). This CDR3 comprises 15 residues. Trimming stripped 5 bases from V and 3 bases from J, with 15 bases between. The CDR3 region has the DNA TGTGCCAGCAGCGGGACCCCGGGGGAGACAGATACGCAGTATTTT. Translating gives CASSGTPGETDTQYF.

CDR3 in amino acids: CASSGTSGNNYEQYF. In DNA form, the CDR3 reads TGTGCCAGCTCAGGGACTAGCGGGAACAACTACGAGCAGTACTTC. The rearrangement links TRBV18 to TRBJ2-7; 13 bases match TRBD2. Trimming took 5 bases from V and 3 from J; bases not matched to a gene: 4. The V gene's germline CDR1 is KGHSH and CDR2 LQKENI. The CDR3 contains 15 residues. Drawing the rest from reference TRBV18 and TRBJ2-7, the complete variable domain is NAGVMQNPRHLVRRRGQEARLRCSPMKGHSHVYWYRQLPEEGLKFMVYLQKENIIDESGMPKERFSAEFPKEGPSILRIQQVVRGDSAAYFCASSGTSGNNYEQYFGPGTRLTVT.

This clone came up a few times. The chain joins TRBV19 to TRBJ1-5; D is uncertain. CDR3 size: 17 residues. Germline V gene lookup returns CDR1 LNHDA and CDR2 SQIVND (reference sequence). The V end was cut by 1 base, the J end by 3 bases, with 16 bases between. CDR3 loop: CASSIVRRERFNQPQHF. The CDR3 DNA follows: TGTGCCAGTAGTATAGTCCGGAGGGAGAGGTTCAATCAGCCCCAGCATTTT.

The chain carries TRBV7-6 and TRBJ2-4; D is perhaps TRBD2 (5 bases). The V gene lost 4 bases and the J gene lost 6 bases, with 16 bases spanning the gap. This CDR3 contains 15 residues. From germline, CDR1 is SGHVS and CDR2 FNYEAQ. CDR3 in amino acids: CASSYTEGSGNIQYF. For the CDR3, the DNA is TGTGCCAGCAGCTATACAGAGGGTTCTGGAAACATTCAGTACTTC. The full variable domain, rest sourced from reference TRBV7-6 and TRBJ2-4, is GAGVSQSPRYKVTKRGQDVALRCDPISGHVSLYWYRQALGQGPEFLTYFNYEAQQDKSGLPNDRFSAERPEGSISTLTIQRTEQRDSAMYRCASSYTEGSGNIQYFGAGTRLSVL.

The chain joins TRBV2 to TRBJ1-1; tentative D call: TRBD1 (5 bases). The V and J ends lost 7 bases and 5 bases respectively, with 14 bases between them. This CDR3 contains 13 residues. Per germline, CDR1 SNHLY and CDR2 FYNNEI. The CDR3 nucleotides read TGTGCCAGCACCCTACGGGGGGAAACTGAAGCTTTCTTT. As protein: CASTLRGETEAFF. The complete variable domain, with remaining parts taken from reference TRBV2 and TRBJ1-1, reads EPEVTQTPSHQVTQMGQEVILRCVPISNHLYFYWYRQILGQKVEFLVSFYNNEISEKSEIFDDQFSVERPDGSNFTLKIRSTKLEDSAMYFCASTLRGETEAFFGQGTRLTVV.

The chain combines TRBV6-1 with TRBJ2-1; 11 bases agree with TRBD2. The germline V gene has CDR1 MNHNS and CDR2 SASEGT. J gave up 10 bases and V 3 bases, and 11 bases lay outside the gene matches. This CDR3 comprises 16 residues. The CDR3 sequence is CASSDPGLAGGDEQFF. The CDR3 region has the DNA TGTGCCAGCAGTGACCCCGGCCTAGCGGGAGGAGACGAGCAGTTCTTC.